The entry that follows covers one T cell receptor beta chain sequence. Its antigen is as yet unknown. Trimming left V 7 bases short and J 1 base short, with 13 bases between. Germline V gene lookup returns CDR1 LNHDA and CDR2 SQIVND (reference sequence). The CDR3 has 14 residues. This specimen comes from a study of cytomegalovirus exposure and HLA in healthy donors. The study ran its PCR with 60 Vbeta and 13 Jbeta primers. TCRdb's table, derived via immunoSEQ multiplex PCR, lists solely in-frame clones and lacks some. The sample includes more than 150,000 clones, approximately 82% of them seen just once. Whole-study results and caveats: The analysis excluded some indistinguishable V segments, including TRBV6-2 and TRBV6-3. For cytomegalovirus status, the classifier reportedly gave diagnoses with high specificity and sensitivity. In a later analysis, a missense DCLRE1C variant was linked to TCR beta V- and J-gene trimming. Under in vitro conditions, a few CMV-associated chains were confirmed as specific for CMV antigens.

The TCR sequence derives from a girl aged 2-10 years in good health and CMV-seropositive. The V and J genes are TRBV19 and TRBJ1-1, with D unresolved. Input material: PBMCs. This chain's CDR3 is CASIEGRRNTEAFF. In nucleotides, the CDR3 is TGTGCCAGTATAGAGGGTAGGAGGAACACTGAAGCTTTCTTT.